This entry lists 18 T cell receptor beta chains sequenced from one sample in a study of siplizumab effects on memory and regulatory T cells. Sequenced by immunoSEQ multiplex PCR; TCRdb stores in-frame clones only, minus some. The table includes about 100,000 clones, nearly 95% detected once. Sequenced: Tregs sorted from blood. The receptors shown here come from a human donor in good health.

The genes are TRBV7-9 and TRBJ1-1, with TRBD1 matching 8 bases. The CDR3 spans 16 residues. Germline V gives CDR1 SEHNR, CDR2 FQNEAQ (reference sequence). The V and J ends lost 5 bases and 5 bases, in that order; junction bases with no gene match: 13. This CDR3 is CASSQRVRTGKTEAFF. The DNA for the CDR3 is TGTGCCAGCAGCCAAAGGGTCCGGACAGGGAAGACTGAAGCTTTCTTT. Complete variable domain (other parts from reference TRBV7-9 and TRBJ1-1): DTGVSQNPRHKITKRGQNVTFRCDPISEHNRLYWYRQTLGQGPEFLTYFQNEAQLEKSRLLSDRFSAERPKGSFSTLEIQRTEQGDSAMYLCASSQRVRTGKTEAFFGQGTRLTVV.

This clone was counted a single time. The chain carries TRBV5-1 and TRBJ2-3; D is uncertain. CDR3 length equals 13 residues. Trimming pared 2 bases from V and 5 bases from J, leaving 9 bases between. Germline V lookup: CDR1 SGHRS, CDR2 YFSETQ. For the CDR3, the DNA is TGCGCCAGCAGCTTCACGGTGGGAGATACGCAGTATTTT. This translates into CASSFTVGDTQYF.

This clone was observed once. The gene calls are TRBV5-1 and TRBJ2-6; TRBD1 might be the D (6 bases). CDR1 and CDR2 from the germline V gene are SGHRS and YFSETQ. The CDR3 is made up of 17 amino acids. The V end was cut by 4 bases, the J end by 0 bases, with 14 bases between. The CDR3 coding sequence is TGCGCCAGCAGCCCATCGACAGGTTCCTCTGGGGCCAACGTCCTGACTTTC. Its protein product is CASSPSTGSSGANVLTF.

As concerns this clone: A much larger clone is a single base away; this may be a read error. J is TRBJ1-3 and V is TRBV7-6; the match to TRBD1 covers 9 bases. V shed 3 bases and J 0 bases; nucleotides not matched to a gene: 0. CDR3 length equals 15 residues. Germline-derived CDR1 and CDR2 are SGHVS and FNYEAQ. CDR3 protein: CASSLTGGSGNTIYF. The CDR3 region has the DNA TGTGCCAGCAGCTTGACAGGGGGCTCTGGAAACACCATATATTTT.

V gene TRBV30 combines with J gene TRBJ1-1, with D unresolved. V lost 7 bases and J 1 base, leaving 13 bases between the germline ends. This CDR3 is built from 13 residues. Per the germline V gene, CDR1 is GTSNPN and CDR2 is SVGIG (reference sequence). The CDR3 nucleotides read TGTGCCTTCACCGGGAATGAGAACACTGAAGCTTTCTTT. Protein: CAFTGNENTEAFF.

The rearrangement joins TRBV15 to TRBJ1-6, with 9 bases identical to TRBD1. The CDR3 extends over 15 amino acids. CDR1 LNHNV and CDR2 YYDKDF come from the germline V gene (reference sequence). After removal of 0 bases from V and 7 bases from J, the junction contained 1 base not matched to a gene. CDR3 protein: CATSREGTGNSPLHF. For the CDR3, the DNA is TGTGCCACCAGCAGAGAGGGGACAGGGAATTCACCCCTCCACTTT. Using reference TRBV15 and TRBJ1-6 for the parts outside the CDR3, the full variable domain is DAMVIQNPRYQVTQFGKPVTLSCSQTLNHNVMYWYQQKSSQAPKLLFHYYDKDFNNEADTPDNFQSRRPNTSFCFLDIRSPGLGDTAMYLCATSREGTGNSPLHFGNGTRLTVT.

This chain joins TRBV6-6 and TRBJ2-7, with D unclear. Germline V lookup: CDR1 MNHNY, CDR2 SVGAGI (reference sequence). This CDR3 contains 12 residues. The germline V and J ends were trimmed by 5 bases and 3 bases, with 8 bases remaining between them. The CDR3 spells CASSTTYYEQYF. The CDR3, as DNA: TGTGCCAGCAGTACCACGTACTACGAGCAGTACTTC.

V gene TRBV10-3 combines with J gene TRBJ2-2, with TRBD2 matching 12 bases. Germline V gene data show CDR1 as ENHRY and CDR2 as SYGVKD. After removal of 6 bases from V and 7 bases from J, the junction contained 9 bases not matched to a gene. The CDR3 runs 16 residues. This CDR3 is CAIRGGLAGSGGELFF. CDR3 bases: TGTGCCATCAGGGGAGGACTAGCGGGAAGCGGCGGGGAGCTGTTTTTT.

This rearrangement joins TRBV18 to TRBJ1-2; possibly TRBD1 for D (6 bases). CDR3 length equals 17 residues. V lost 2 bases and J lost 1, with 17 bases in between. Looked up from germline, CDR1 is KGHSH and CDR2 is LQKENI. Here the CDR3 DNA reads TGTGCCAGCTCACCAATCCTCCGGGACACTTTTAACTATGGCTACACCTTC. Residues: CASSPILRDTFNYGYTF.

The rearrangement uses TRBV5-1 and TRBJ2-1; a weak D match, TRBD2 (6 bases). This CDR3 has 13 amino acids. Deletions cut 4 bases from V and 9 bases from J, with 14 bases between. Looked up from germline, CDR1 is SGHRS and CDR2 is YFSETQ. This chain's CDR3 is CASSRSGWGEQFF. DNA of the CDR3: TGCGCCAGCAGCCGGAGCGGGTGGGGTGAGCAGTTCTTC.

This clone showed up just once. The V and J genes are TRBV5-1 and TRBJ2-5; no firm D call. This CDR3 is built from 12 residues. V was trimmed by 4 bases and J by 7 bases, leaving 11 bases between them. CDR1 is SGHRS and CDR2 is YFSETQ in the germline V gene. As DNA, the CDR3 is TGCGCCAGCAGCCTGAACCGTGGGACCCAGTACTTC. This codes for CASSLNRGTQYF. Complete variable domain (other parts from reference TRBV5-1 and TRBJ2-5): KAGVTQTPRYLIKTRGQQVTLSCSPISGHRSVSWYQQTPGQGLQFLFEYFSETQRNKGNFPGRFSGRQFSNSRSEMNVSTLELGDSALYLCASSLNRGTQYFGPGTRLLVL.

J is TRBJ2-7 and V is TRBV10-3; D call uncertain. The CDR3 runs 11 residues. CDR1 and CDR2 (germline): ENHRY, SYGVKD. V was cut by 4 bases and J by 3 bases, with 4 bases left in between. The CDR3 here is CAISAGYEQYF. As DNA, the CDR3 is TGTGCCATCAGTGCCGGCTACGAGCAGTACTTC.

The chain has TRBV2 and TRBJ2-1; D is perhaps TRBD1 (5 bases). The CDR3 spans 13 residues. V shed 6 bases and J shed 4 bases, with 10 bases lying between them. Germline V gene lookup returns CDR1 SNHLY and CDR2 FYNNEI. The CDR3 nucleotides are TGTGCCAGCAGGAACACAGGTTACAATGAGCAGTTCTTC. Translation gives CASRNTGYNEQFF. Together with reference TRBV2 and TRBJ2-1, the CDR3 gives the full variable domain: EPEVTQTPSHQVTQMGQEVILRCVPISNHLYFYWYRQILGQKVEFLVSFYNNEISEKSEIFDDQFSVERPDGSNFTLKIRSTKLEDSAMYFCASRNTGYNEQFFGPGTRLTVL.

The V gene is TRBV11-3, the J gene TRBJ2-1; 11 nucleotides line up with TRBD1. Unmatched junction bases numbered 6, after V lost 3 bases and J lost 8 bases. The CDR3 sequence is 15 residues long. The germline V gene has CDR1 SGHNT and CDR2 YENEEA. CDR3 region: CASSFGGTGGHEQFF. The CDR3 DNA reads as TGTGCCAGCAGCTTTGGGGGGACAGGGGGACATGAGCAGTTCTTC.

This chain's CDR3 is CASSDSGNTIYF. DNA for the CDR3: TGTGCCAGCAGTGACTCTGGAAACACCATATATTTT. The chain is built from TRBV11-3 and TRBJ1-3; D remains ambiguous. Trimming left V 6 bases short and J 0 bases short, with 3 bases between. This CDR3 has 12 residues. Germline assignment: CDR1 SGHNT and CDR2 YENEEA.

Only one count was recorded for this clone. The rearrangement links TRBV29-1 to TRBJ2-3; TRBD2 might be the D (5 bases). This CDR3 has 14 residues. V was trimmed by 4 bases and J by 0 bases, leaving 11 bases between them. Germline V lookup: CDR1 SQVTM, CDR2 ANQGSEA. CDR3 sequence reads: CSVGGSVSTDTQYF. CDR3 coding DNA: TGCAGCGTTGGTGGGAGTGTCAGCACAGATACGCAGTATTTT.

DNA for the CDR3: TGTGCCAGCAGCTTAGATCGGGCCTCAGAGACCCAGTACTTC. The encoded protein is CASSLDRASETQYF. This chain connects TRBV11-2 to TRBJ2-5; D not certain. Per germline, CDR1 SGHAT and CDR2 FQNNGV. V shed 0 bases and J shed 4 bases, with 9 bases lying between them. This CDR3 region has 14 residues.

The chain is built from TRBV30 and TRBJ1-2; 8 bases fit TRBD1. Germline assignment: CDR1 GTSNPN and CDR2 SVGIG (reference sequence). The V segment lost 3 bases and the J segment 2 bases; nucleotides outside the gene matches: 14. The CDR3 contains 17 residues. The CDR3 coding sequence is TGTGCCTGGAGCCTACGAGGGCAGGGGGCTCCCAACTATGGCTACACCTTC. This encodes CAWSLRGQGAPNYGYTF.